This section outlines one T cell receptor (beta chain) sequence together with its context. Trimming stripped 4 bases from V and 4 bases from J, with 27 bases between. The length of the CDR3 is 19 residues. CDR1 is LGHNA and CDR2 is YSLEER in the germline V gene. This sample's TCRbeta library carried unique molecular identifier barcodes. TCRdb re-called the PCR reads through MiXCR, storing one row per CDR3 protein. The sample yields approximately 490,000 distinct CDR3 sequences, 12% seen once. The data originate from a study of T-cell reconstitution after alpha-beta-depleted transplantation in children.

The sequencing used PBMCs from the stem cell graft donor, collected from the stem cell graft. This chain links TRBV4-3 with TRBJ2-3; a possible D gene is TRBD2 (6 bases). The sequence was collected from a human donor who donated a stem cell graft to a child with combined immunodeficiency. CDR3 DNA: TGCGCCAGCAGCCTTCGGGAGCCTCGCTCAGCTCGGGCCCCAGATACGCAGTATTTT. Encoded protein: CASSLREPRSARAPDTQYF.